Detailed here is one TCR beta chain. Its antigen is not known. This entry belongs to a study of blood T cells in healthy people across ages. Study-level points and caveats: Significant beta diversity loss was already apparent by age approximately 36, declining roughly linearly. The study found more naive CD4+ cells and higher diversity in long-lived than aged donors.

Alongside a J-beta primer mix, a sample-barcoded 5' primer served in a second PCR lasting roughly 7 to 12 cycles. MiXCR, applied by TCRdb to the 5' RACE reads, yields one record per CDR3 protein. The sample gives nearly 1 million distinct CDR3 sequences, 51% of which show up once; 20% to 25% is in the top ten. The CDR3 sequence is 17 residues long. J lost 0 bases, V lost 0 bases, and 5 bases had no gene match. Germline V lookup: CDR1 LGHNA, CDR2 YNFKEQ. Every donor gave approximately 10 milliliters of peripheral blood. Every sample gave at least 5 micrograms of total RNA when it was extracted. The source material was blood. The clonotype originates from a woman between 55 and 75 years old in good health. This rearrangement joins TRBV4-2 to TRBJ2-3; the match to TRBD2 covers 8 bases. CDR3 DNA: TGTGCCAGCAGCCAAGATCTCGCGGGAGGTAGCACAGATACGCAGTATTTT. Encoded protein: CASSQDLAGGSTDTQYF.